Presented here are 10 T cell receptor beta chains from one specimen sequenced in a study of cytomegalovirus exposure and HLA in healthy donors (dated by TCRdb to about 2017). The library was made by the immunoSEQ multiplex PCR assay. For the multiplex PCR, a mixture combining 60 forward primers for TCR Vbeta segments and 13 reverse primers for TCR Jbeta segments was used. The source is immuneACCESS, and TCRdb retained only in-frame sequences with V and J called. Part of the clones is not carried over; for the studies checked, unresolved V genes explain less than half of this, and the remainder is unexplained. Counted in this sample were 180,000 or so clones; about 77% of them appeared once. Over 2% of the sample belongs to the ten largest clones. The sequenced sample consisted of PBMCs. The receptors shown here come from a woman under 40 in good health and CMV-seropositive.

The genes are TRBV2 and TRBJ2-2; 7 bases are shared with TRBD1. The J segment lost 3 bases and the V segment lost 5 bases, leaving 3 bases of the junction unmatched. Germline assignment: CDR1 SNHLY and CDR2 FYNNEI. CDR3 length: 14 residues. The CDR3 reads CASSFTGDTGELFF. DNA for the CDR3: TGTGCCAGCAGTTTTACAGGGGACACCGGGGAGCTGTTTTTT.

This chain joins TRBV18 and TRBJ2-7; 9 bases match TRBD1. CDR1 and CDR2 (germline): KGHSH, LQKENI. J lost 4 bases, V lost 4 bases, and 5 bases had no gene match. The CDR3 extends over 14 amino acids. The CDR3 reads CASSLGQGVYEQYF. In nucleotides, the CDR3 is TGTGCCAGCTCACTGGGACAGGGAGTTTACGAGCAGTACTTC.

The chain joins TRBV9 to TRBJ2-7, with 9 bases matching TRBD1. Germline CDR1 reads SGDLS; CDR2 reads YYNGEE. V lost 4 bases and J lost 3; bases outside the gene matches: 8. The CDR3 runs 15 residues. This CDR3 reads CASSLFGTGIYEQYF. CDR3 bases: TGTGCCAGCAGCTTATTTGGGACAGGGATCTACGAGCAGTACTTC.

The chain couples TRBV27 to TRBJ2-1, with D maybe TRBD2 (6 bases). Trimming left V 2 bases short and J 7 bases short, with 6 bases between. Per germline, CDR1 MNHEY and CDR2 SMNVEV (reference sequence). The CDR3 runs 12 residues. The chain's CDR3 is CASSLGGNEQFF. The CDR3 nucleotides read TGTGCCAGCAGTTTAGGGGGGAATGAGCAGTTCTTC.

The V call is TRBV5-8, the J call TRBJ2-5, with a weak D call TRBD2 (6 bases). This CDR3 is 15 amino acids long. The V gene's germline CDR1 is SGHTS and CDR2 YDEGEE. V lost 4 bases to trimming and J lost 4 bases, with 17 bases between them. CDR3 DNA sequence: TGTGCCAGCAGCGATCGGACTAAGATCAGAGAGACCCAGTACTTC. Its protein is CASSDRTKIRETQYF. The full variable domain, its missing parts supplied by reference TRBV5-8 and TRBJ2-5, is EAGVTQSPTHLIKTRGQQATLRCSPISGHTSVYWYQQALGLGLQFLLWYDEGEERNRGNFPPRFSGRQFPNYSSELNVNALELEDSALYLCASSDRTKIRETQYFGPGTRLLVL.

This chain connects TRBV4-3 to TRBJ2-7; TRBD2 matches 7 bases. The CDR3 is 15 residues long. Germline loops: CDR1 LGHNA, CDR2 YSLEER. V dropped 4 bases and J dropped 9; count of bases not matched to a gene: 15. The chain's CDR3 is CASSPTGTIGLVQYF. The DNA for the CDR3 is TGCGCCAGCAGCCCCACCGGGACTATAGGGCTGGTGCAGTACTTC.

The chain is built from TRBV15 and TRBJ2-7, with a weak D call TRBD2 (6 bases). The CDR3 length is 15 residues. V lost 0 bases to trimming and J lost 2 bases, with 11 bases between them. Germline V CDR1 and CDR2: LNHNV, YYDKDF (reference sequence). The CDR3 reads CATSRDREPAYEQYF. For the CDR3, the DNA is TGTGCCACCAGCAGAGATCGGGAGCCCGCCTACGAGCAGTACTTC.

A remark on this clone: At one end the junction does not follow the germline gene, possibly because of a read error. This chain links TRBV2 with TRBJ2-2, with D possibly matching TRBD1 (6 bases). CDR1 SNHLY and CDR2 FYNNEI come from the germline V gene. The CDR3 covers 16 residues. The CDR3 DNA reads TGTGTCAGCAGTGAAGCCCCGCCAGGGGCCTCCGGGGAGCTGTTTTTT. It specifies CVSSEAPPGASGELFF. The full variable domain, with the rest looked up from reference TRBV2 and TRBJ2-2, is EPEVTQTPSHQVTQMGQEVILRCVPISNHLYFYWYRQILGQKVEFLVSFYNNEISEKSEIFDDQFSVERPDGSNFTLKIRSTKLEDSAMYFCVSSEAPPGASGELFFGEGSRLTVL.

V and J are TRBV10-3 and TRBJ2-3, with 7 bases lining up with TRBD1. The germline gives CDR1 ENHRY, CDR2 SYGVKD. Trimming at V came to 4 bases and at J to 2 bases, leaving 3 bases not matched to a gene. The CDR3 is 14 residues long. CDR3 coding DNA: TGTGCCATCAGTGGGGGACAGCTCACAGATACGCAGTATTTT. Encoded protein: CAISGGQLTDTQYF.

The chain carries TRBV5-5 and TRBJ2-1; TRBD1 matches at 9 bases. Germline lookup yields CDR1 SGHKS and CDR2 YYEKEE (reference sequence). This CDR3 comprises 14 residues. V was clipped by 3 bases and J by 5 bases; unmatched bases: 3. CDR3 DNA: TGTGCCAGCAGCTCCGGGACAGGGAACAATGAGCAGTTCTTC. Amino acids: CASSSGTGNNEQFF.